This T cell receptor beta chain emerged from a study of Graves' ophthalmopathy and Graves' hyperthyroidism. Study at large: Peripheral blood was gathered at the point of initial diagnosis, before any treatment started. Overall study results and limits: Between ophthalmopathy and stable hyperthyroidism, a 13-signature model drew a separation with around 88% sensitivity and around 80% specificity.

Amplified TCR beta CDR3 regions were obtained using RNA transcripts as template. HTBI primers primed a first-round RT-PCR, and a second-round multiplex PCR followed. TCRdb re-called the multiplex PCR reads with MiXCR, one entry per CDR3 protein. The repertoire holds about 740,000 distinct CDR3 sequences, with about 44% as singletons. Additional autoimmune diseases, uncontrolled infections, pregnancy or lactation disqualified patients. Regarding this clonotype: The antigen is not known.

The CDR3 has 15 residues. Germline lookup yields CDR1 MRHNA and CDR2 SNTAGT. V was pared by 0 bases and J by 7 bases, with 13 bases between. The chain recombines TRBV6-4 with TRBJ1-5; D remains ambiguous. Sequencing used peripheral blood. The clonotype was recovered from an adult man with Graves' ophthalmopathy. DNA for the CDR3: TGTGCCAGCAGTGACTCGAAGTGGGGTGAACAGCCCCAGCATTTT. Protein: CASSDSKWGEQPQHF.